These T cell receptor beta chains were read from a single sample in a study of shared clonotypes between healthy human individuals. Some clones are missing from TCRdb's copy, which holds only in-frame ones; the method was immunoSEQ multiplex PCR. The top ten clones hold around 0.4% of a sample with 2 million to 2.5 million clones, over 85% of them seen once. Sequenced: naive CD4+ T cells from PBMCs. The receptors were gathered from a man younger than 35 in good health. Some clones in this sample may be carry-over from other donors' samples. Each CDR3 is given with its conserved first and last residue. A D gene is named only where the DNA matches it firmly. The size field is filled for only some rows; it gives once, few, many or a size class.

J: TRBJ1-2
V: TRBV7-9
size: .
D: TRBD1
CDR3: CASSLPGQGNYGYTF
DNA: TGTGCCAGCAGCTTACCGGGACAGGGCAACTATGGCTACACCTTC

J: TRBJ1-3
V: TRBV14
size: .
D: .
CDR3: CASSQEGFGTRNTIYF
DNA: TGTGCCAGCAGCCAAGAGGGGTTTGGCACTCGAAACACCATATATTTT

J: TRBJ2-7
V: TRBV30
size: .
D: .
CDR3: CAWSRTYEQYF
DNA: TGTGCCTGGAGTAGGACTTACGAGCAGTACTTC

J: TRBJ2-2
V: TRBV5-4
size: .
D: TRBD2
CDR3: CASSLELAGVTGELFF
DNA: TGTGCCAGCAGCTTGGAGCTAGCGGGAGTAACCGGGGAGCTGTTTTTT

J: TRBJ1-4
V: TRBV19
size: .
D: TRBD1
CDR3: CASSTQGANEKLFF
DNA: TGTGCCAGTAGTACACAGGGGGCTAATGAAAAACTGTTTTTT

J: TRBJ2-1
V: TRBV5-1
size: .
D: .
CDR3: CASSFLANEQFF
DNA: TGCGCCAGCAGCTTCCTAGCGAATGAGCAGTTCTTC

J: TRBJ2-5
V: TRBV15
size: once
D: TRBD2
CDR3: CATSRDPSGSSQYQETQYF
DNA: TGTGCCACCAGCAGAGATCCTAGCGGCAGCTCTCAGTACCAAGAGACCCAGTACTTC

J: TRBJ2-1
V: TRBV28
size: .
D: TRBD1
CDR3: CASTQQGWVGNEQFF
DNA: TGTGCCAGCACCCAACAGGGGTGGGTGGGCAATGAGCAGTTCTTC

J: TRBJ1-1
V: TRBV19
size: .
D: .
CDR3: CASSEGQWNTEAFF
DNA: TGTGCCAGTAGTGAGGGACAATGGAACACTGAAGCTTTCTTT

J: TRBJ1-1
V: TRBV19
size: few
D: .
CDR3: CASSRAVEAFF
DNA: TGTGCCAGTAGTCGGGCAGTTGAAGCTTTCTTT

J: TRBJ1-1
V: TRBV9
size: once
D: .
CDR3: CASSPLDGEAFF
DNA: TGTGCCAGCAGCCCCCTTGACGGTGAAGCTTTCTTT

J: TRBJ2-2
V: TRBV5-1
size: .
D: .
CDR3: CASSLPGSTGELFF
DNA: TGCGCCAGCAGCTTGCCAGGCTCCACCGGGGAGCTGTTTTTT

J: TRBJ1-5
V: TRBV28
size: .
D: .
CDR3: CASSRGPRTGQPQHF
DNA: TGTGCCAGCAGCCGCGGGCCCAGAACAGGTCAGCCCCAGCATTTT

J: TRBJ1-5
V: TRBV19
size: .
D: .
CDR3: CASSIVSYYSNQPQHF
DNA: TGTGCCAGTAGTATCGTCAGCTATTATAGCAATCAGCCCCAGCATTTT

J: TRBJ2-5
V: TRBV5-1
size: .
D: TRBD2
CDR3: CASSFPSGSEETQYF
DNA: TGCGCCAGCAGCTTTCCCAGCGGGAGCGAAGAGACCCAGTACTTC

J: TRBJ2-5
V: TRBV30
size: .
D: .
CDR3: CAWSVQSAETQYF
DNA: TGTGCCTGGAGTGTACAGAGCGCGGAGACCCAGTACTTC

J: TRBJ1-1
V: TRBV11-2
size: .
D: .
CDR3: CASSLWSANTEAFF
DNA: TGTGCCAGCAGCTTATGGTCTGCGAACACTGAAGCTTTCTTT

J: TRBJ2-7
V: TRBV4-3
size: .
D: .
CDR3: CASSQENVGVYEQYF
DNA: TGCGCCAGCAGCCAAGAAAACGTTGGGGTCTACGAGCAGTACTTC

J: TRBJ2-1
V: TRBV5-4
size: .
D: TRBD1
CDR3: CASSSGTVSYNEQFF
DNA: TGTGCCAGCAGCTCGGGGACAGTTTCCTACAATGAGCAGTTCTTC

J: TRBJ2-3
V: TRBV19
size: .
D: .
CDR3: CASSPTPREETDTQYF
DNA: TGTGCCAGTAGTCCTACCCCGAGAGAGGAGACAGATACGCAGTATTTT

J: TRBJ1-6
V: TRBV28
size: .
D: TRBD1
CDR3: CASRWDRLGSPLHF
DNA: TGTGCCAGCAGATGGGACAGGCTTGGCTCACCCCTCCACTTT

J: TRBJ2-7
V: TRBV18
size: .
D: TRBD1
CDR3: CASSPQGTGGSYEQYF
DNA: TGTGCCAGCTCACCTCAGGGGACAGGGGGCTCCTACGAGCAGTACTTC

J: TRBJ2-1
V: TRBV28
size: once
D: .
CDR3: CASSSPLPYYPFF
DNA: TGTGCCAGCAGTTCCCCGTTGCCTTATTACCCGTTCTTC

J: TRBJ1-5
V: TRBV6-5
size: .
D: .
CDR3: CASSPQGNQPQHF
DNA: TGTGCCAGCAGCCCCCAGGGCAATCAGCCCCAGCATTTT

J: TRBJ2-1
V: TRBV28
size: .
D: TRBD1
CDR3: CASRPGTGAYNEQFF
DNA: TGTGCCAGCAGGCCCGGGACAGGGGCATACAATGAGCAGTTCTTC

J: TRBJ1-5
V: TRBV5-5
size: .
D: .
CDR3: CASSLQGGGQPQHF
DNA: TGTGCCAGCAGCTTGCAAGGGGGAGGTCAGCCCCAGCATTTT

J: TRBJ2-7
V: TRBV10-3
size: .
D: TRBD1
CDR3: CAISGTGSYEQYF
DNA: TGTGCCATCAGTGGGACAGGGAGCTACGAGCAGTACTTC

J: TRBJ1-6
V: TRBV30
size: .
D: .
CDR3: CAWTTSGGPLLGSPLHF
DNA: TGTGCCTGGACCACCTCGGGGGGTCCCCTGCTTGGTTCACCCCTCCACTTT

J: TRBJ1-1
V: TRBV5-4
size: few
D: .
CDR3: CASSRRDTEAFF
DNA: TGTGCCAGCAGCCGGCGAGACACTGAAGCTTTCTTT

J: TRBJ2-5
V: TRBV27
size: .
D: TRBD1
CDR3: CASSSGTGGYQETQYF
DNA: TGTGCCAGCAGTTCTGGGACAGGGGGTTACCAAGAGACCCAGTACTTC

J: TRBJ1-3
V: TRBV18
size: .
D: .
CDR3: CASSPQIEDSGNTIYF
DNA: TGTGCCAGCTCACCCCAAATTGAGGACTCTGGAAACACCATATATTTT

J: TRBJ1-4
V: TRBV29-1
size: .
D: .
CDR3: CSVGGSNEKLFF
DNA: TGCAGCGTTGGGGGTTCTAATGAAAAACTGTTTTTT

J: TRBJ1-1
V: TRBV7-8
size: .
D: TRBD1
CDR3: CASSFRTGEAFF
DNA: TGTGCCAGCAGCTTCAGGACAGGTGAAGCTTTCTTT

J: TRBJ2-1
V: TRBV5-1
size: .
D: .
CDR3: CASSPGTQYNEQFF
DNA: TGCGCCAGCTCCCCCGGGACACAATACAATGAGCAGTTCTTC

J: TRBJ2-7
V: TRBV28
size: .
D: .
CDR3: CATPPHSTRGRCTHEQYF
DNA: TGTGCCACCCCCCCTCATTCGACTAGGGGTCGGTGTACCCACGAGCAGTACTTC

J: TRBJ2-7
V: TRBV23-1
size: once
D: .
CDR3: CASSQQLGTSERHEQYF
DNA: TGCGCCAGCAGTCAACAATTAGGGACATCGGAAAGGCACGAGCAGTACTTC

J: TRBJ2-3
V: TRBV9
size: .
D: TRBD2
CDR3: CASSVGLAGNVDTQYF
DNA: TGTGCCAGCAGCGTAGGACTAGCGGGAAATGTGGATACGCAGTATTTT

J: TRBJ2-7
V: TRBV7-2
size: .
D: TRBD1
CDR3: CASSLETGGSYEQYF
DNA: TGTGCCAGCAGCTTAGAGACAGGGGGCTCCTACGAGCAGTACTTC

J: TRBJ1-1
V: TRBV4-3
size: .
D: .
CDR3: CASSPIGTGNTEAFF
DNA: TGCGCCAGCAGCCCTATAGGAACAGGAAACACTGAAGCTTTCTTT

J: TRBJ1-4
V: TRBV4-3
size: .
D: .
CDR3: CASSLGRATNEKLFF
DNA: TGCGCCAGCAGCCTCGGGAGGGCAACTAATGAAAAACTGTTTTTT

J: TRBJ1-2
V: TRBV28
size: .
D: .
CDR3: CASHDGGLNYGYTF
DNA: TGTGCCAGCCACGACGGTGGTTTGAACTATGGCTACACCTTC

J: TRBJ1-1
V: TRBV30
size: .
D: TRBD1
CDR3: CAWRGGRGLMNTEAFF
DNA: TGTGCCTGGAGGGGCGGAAGGGGGCTGATGAACACTGAAGCTTTCTTT

J: TRBJ2-2
V: TRBV28
size: .
D: .
CDR3: CASSSETEVRELFF
DNA: TGTGCCAGCAGCTCGGAGACCGAGGTCCGGGAGCTGTTTTTT

J: TRBJ2-7
V: TRBV18
size: .
D: .
CDR3: CASSLLPKTGLFEQYF
DNA: TGTGCCAGCTCACTCCTACCAAAGACAGGTTTGTTCGAGCAGTACTTC

J: TRBJ2-7
V: TRBV11-2
size: .
D: .
CDR3: CASSLVGRGNYEQYF
DNA: TGTGCCAGCAGCTTAGTTGGCCGGGGAAACTACGAGCAGTACTTC

J: TRBJ2-1
V: TRBV19
size: .
D: TRBD1
CDR3: CATTGRQGNRRNEQFF
DNA: TGTGCCACAACAGGGCGACAGGGGAATCGGCGGAATGAGCAGTTCTTC